This entry concerns a single T cell receptor (beta chain). The antigen is undetermined. The data were obtained in a study of OX40 agonist ivuxolimab in advanced cancers. The wider study: One patient with hepatocellular carcinoma and two with cutaneous melanoma, three in all, had partial responses.

J gave up 2 bases and V 1 base, and 5 bases lay outside the gene matches. Germline CDR1 reads SEHNR; CDR2 reads FQNEAQ (reference sequence). CDR3 length: 16 residues. TCRdb's copy holds only in-frame clones and misses some; the assay was immunoSEQ multiplex PCR. The sample lists some 69,000 clones, around 90% occurring once. Notes on the study in general: On average, a greater number of expanded clones characterised CD8+ T cells relative to CD4+. Determination of antigen specificity was not performed for the expanded peripheral T cells.

On cycle 4 day 1 and cycle 7 day 1, as well as at baseline, blood was sampled. The chain joins TRBV7-9 to TRBJ2-3; 8 bases map to TRBD1. The sample consisted of CD4+ or CD8+ T cells sorted from blood, taken in a trial of the OX40 agonist ivuxolimab. The sequence derives from an adult with an advanced solid tumor such as melanoma, head and neck, liver or kidney cancer. This CDR3 is CASSLGADRVTDTQYF. The CDR3 DNA follows: TGTGCCAGCAGCTTAGGGGCGGACAGGGTCACAGATACGCAGTATTTT.